Below are 29 T cell receptor beta chains sequenced from a single sample in a study of blood T cell repertoires in COVID-19. TCRdb keeps only in-frame clones here, not all; method: immunoSEQ multiplex PCR. The table shows some 82,000 clones, with under 90% occurring only once. Source material: peripheral blood. These receptors all stem from a man older than 75 with acute or convalescent COVID-19.

This clone was recorded once. The J gene is TRBJ2-7, the V gene TRBV11-2; TRBD1 aligns across 7 bases. The CDR3 has 13 residues. The V segment lost 5 bases and the J segment 2 bases; nucleotides outside the gene matches: 3. The V gene's germline CDR1 is SGHAT and CDR2 FQNNGV. The CDR3 sequence: CASSPGQPYEQYF. The CDR3 nucleotides read TGTGCCAGCAGCCCGGGACAGCCCTACGAGCAGTACTTC.

This chain links TRBV2 with TRBJ1-4; the D gene is possibly TRBD1 (5 bases). CDR1 and CDR2 (germline): SNHLY, FYNNEI. The CDR3 is made up of 14 amino acids. The V end lost 7 bases, the J end lost 4 bases, and 13 bases lay between the germline ends. Here the CDR3 DNA reads TGTGCCAGCACTGGGGGACTGATTAATGAAAAACTGTTTTTT. Protein: CASTGGLINEKLFF.

The chain couples TRBV20-1 to TRBJ2-5; no clear D gene. This CDR3 region has 11 residues. V lost 2 bases to trimming and J lost 5 bases, with 6 bases between them. Looked up from germline, CDR1 is DFQATT and CDR2 is SNEGSKA (reference sequence). The chain's CDR3 is CSARLRETQYF. CDR3 in DNA: TGCAGTGCTAGACTACGGGAGACCCAGTACTTC.

The V and J genes are TRBV20-1 and TRBJ1-2, with 10 bases lining up with TRBD1. Per the germline V gene, CDR1 is DFQATT and CDR2 is SNEGSKA (reference sequence). This CDR3 comprises 16 residues. V lost 3 bases, J lost 4 bases, and 11 bases stayed unmatched. CDR3 nucleotides: TGCAGTGCTAGTCCGGGGGGACAGGGGAAAGGCTATGGCTACACCTTC. This codes for CSASPGGQGKGYGYTF.

The chain combines TRBV28 with TRBJ2-4; TRBD2 might be the D (5 bases). The germline V gene encodes CDR1 MDHEN and CDR2 SYDVKM. The CDR3 sequence is 15 residues long. V lost 5 bases and J 8 bases, leaving 19 bases between the germline ends. The CDR3 coding sequence is TGTGCCAGCAGTGACGGACTGGGCAAAGTGGACATTCAGTACTTC. Its translation: CASSDGLGKVDIQYF.

The chain uses TRBV11-3 and TRBJ2-1; TRBD2 might be the D (5 bases). The CDR3 loop spans 14 amino acids. V shed 0 bases and J shed 6 bases, with 9 bases lying between them. Germline V gene data show CDR1 as SGHNT and CDR2 as YENEEA. The CDR3 DNA follows: TGTGCCAGCAGCTTAGATCCGGGATCCAATGAGCAGTTCTTC. It yields the protein CASSLDPGSNEQFF.

The rearrangement joins TRBV5-1 to TRBJ2-5, with D perhaps matching TRBD1 (6 bases). Germline assignment: CDR1 SGHRS and CDR2 YFSETQ. V was pared by 4 bases and J by 4 bases, with 17 bases between. The CDR3 loop spans 15 amino acids. CDR3 sequence: CASSHGTLLGETQYF. The CDR3 DNA sequence: TGCGCCAGCAGCCATGGGACACTTCTGGGAGAGACCCAGTACTTC. The variable domain in full, with the rest retrieved from reference TRBV5-1 and TRBJ2-5, is KAGVTQTPRYLIKTRGQQVTLSCSPISGHRSVSWYQQTPGQGLQFLFEYFSETQRNKGNFPGRFSGRQFSNSRSEMNVSTLELGDSALYLCASSHGTLLGETQYFGPGTRLLVL.

This chain links TRBV5-1 with TRBJ2-5, with 8 bases aligning to TRBD2. Trimming took 2 bases from V and 5 from J; bases not matched to a gene: 5. From germline, CDR1 is SGHRS and CDR2 YFSETQ. There are 14 residues in the CDR3. For the CDR3, the DNA is TGCGCCAGCAGCTTCGGGACTAGTGAGGAGACCCAGTACTTC. Its translation is CASSFGTSEETQYF. The full variable domain, in which reference TRBV5-1 and TRBJ2-5 provide the parts outside the CDR3, is KAGVTQTPRYLIKTRGQQVTLSCSPISGHRSVSWYQQTPGQGLQFLFEYFSETQRNKGNFPGRFSGRQFSNSRSEMNVSTLELGDSALYLCASSFGTSEETQYFGPGTRLLVL.

The chain recombines TRBV7-2 with TRBJ2-1; TRBD2 matches at 9 bases. The length of the CDR3 is 14 residues. Germline CDR1 SGHTA, CDR2 FQGNSA. V trimming: 5 bases; J trimming: 9 bases; junction bases outside the gene matches: 8. DNA of the CDR3: TGTGCCAGCAGCGCGGGATTAGCGGGAGTTGAGCAGTTCTTC. This encodes CASSAGLAGVEQFF.

This sequence joins TRBV6-1 and TRBJ2-5, with TRBD1 identical over 8 bases. The CDR3 runs 16 residues. From germline, CDR1 is MNHNS and CDR2 SASEGT. With V trimmed by 1 base and J by 1 base, 5 bases remained unmatched. The DNA for the CDR3 is TGTGCCAGCAGTGAAGGGGGACAGGCGATCCAAGAGACCCAGTACTTC. Amino acids: CASSEGGQAIQETQYF.

The chain has TRBV2 and TRBJ1-1; the D gene is possibly TRBD1 (5 bases). V gave up 6 bases and J gave up 0 bases, with 11 bases separating them. This CDR3 comprises 14 residues. Germline values: CDR1 SNHLY, CDR2 FYNNEI. CDR3: CASRRTSLNTEAFF. CDR3 in DNA: TGTGCCAGCAGGAGGACAAGCTTGAACACTGAAGCTTTCTTT.

The chain uses TRBV28 and TRBJ2-7, with 9 bases identical to TRBD1. Germline V CDR1 and CDR2: MDHEN, SYDVKM. The CDR3 spans 15 residues. The J segment lost 1 base and the V segment lost 5 bases, leaving 6 bases of the junction unmatched. In DNA form, the CDR3 reads TGTGCCAGCAGTGCACAGGGGGCCTTGTCCTACGAGCAGTACTTC. It codes for CASSAQGALSYEQYF.

The V call is TRBV10-3, the J call TRBJ1-1; no firm D call. Germline CDR1 is ENHRY and CDR2 is SYGVKD. V lost 3 bases to trimming and J lost 6 bases, with 11 bases between them. The CDR3 runs 13 residues. In DNA form, the CDR3 reads TGTGCCATCAGTGAACCTACAGAACCTGAAGCTTTCTTT. This codes for CAISEPTEPEAFF.

With regard to this clone: Mismatch with germline at one junction end may stem from a read error. The V call is TRBV28, the J call TRBJ2-1; TRBD1 matches at 7 bases. CDR3 length: 13 amino acids. The germline V gene has CDR1 MDHEN and CDR2 SYDVKM. CDR3 loop: CASSLGSTGERLF. Here the CDR3 DNA reads TGTGCCAGCAGTTTAGGGAGCACAGGGGAGAGGCTCTTC.

The chain couples TRBV19 to TRBJ1-5, with 8 nucleotides matching TRBD1. Trimming took 6 bases from V and 7 from J; bases not matched to a gene: 14. The CDR3 runs 16 residues. Germline CDR1 LNHDA, CDR2 SQIVND (reference sequence). The CDR3 spells CASRPLRVSGGQPQHF. CDR3 in DNA: TGTGCCAGTAGACCTTTGAGAGTCTCAGGGGGCCAGCCCCAGCATTTT.

The chain combines TRBV2 with TRBJ1-6; 7 nucleotides align to TRBD1. Germline CDR1 reads SNHLY; CDR2 reads FYNNEI. The CDR3 is 14 amino acids. V gave up 5 bases and J gave up 8 bases; unmatched junction bases: 6. The CDR3 loop reads CASSPGQFDSPLHF. In DNA form, the CDR3 reads TGTGCCAGCAGTCCGGGACAGTTCGATTCACCCCTCCACTTT.

V usage is TRBV6-1 and J usage is TRBJ1-2, with unresolved D. Germline V gives CDR1 MNHNS, CDR2 SASEGT. V lost 2 bases and J lost 1, with 11 bases in between. The CDR3 has 15 residues. The CDR3 region has the DNA TGTGCCAGCAGTGAACGAAGCTCGCTTAACTATGGCTACACCTTC. Translation: CASSERSSLNYGYTF.

This clone was seen a handful of times. The V and J genes are TRBV6-5 and TRBJ2-1; D is ambiguous. The CDR3 covers 15 residues. The germline gives CDR1 MNHEY, CDR2 SVGAGI. V lost 0 bases, J lost 4 bases, and 10 bases lay in between. The CDR3 DNA sequence: TGTGCCAGCAGTTACTCGCTGACAAAATACAATGAGCAGTTCTTC. Protein product: CASSYSLTKYNEQFF.

J is TRBJ1-1 and V is TRBV18; TRBD1 agrees at 7 bases. V dropped 2 bases and J dropped 11; count of bases not matched to a gene: 5. This CDR3 region has 12 residues. Germline V gene data show CDR1 as KGHSH and CDR2 as LQKENI. CDR3 region: CASSPDRDGAFF. The CDR3 DNA follows: TGTGCCAGCTCACCAGACAGGGATGGCGCTTTCTTT.

This clone has a single count. The chain employs TRBV7-2 and TRBJ1-3; unclear D gene. Germline values: CDR1 SGHTA, CDR2 FQGNSA. The CDR3 length is 14 residues. The germline V and J ends were trimmed by 6 bases and 0 bases, with 9 bases remaining between them. CDR3 protein: CASRPRLSGNTIYF. The CDR3 coding sequence is TGTGCCAGCAGACCCAGGCTCTCTGGAAACACCATATATTTT.

Here the CDR3 reads CASSLQAVNQPQHF. DNA of the CDR3: TGTGCCAGCAGTTTACAGGCAGTGAATCAGCCCCAGCATTTT. The chain has TRBV28 and TRBJ1-5; D not certain. Germline lookup yields CDR1 MDHEN and CDR2 SYDVKM. Trimming shortened V by 2 bases and J by 4 bases, and 9 bases separated the two germline ends. This CDR3 has 14 residues.

Only one count was recorded for this clone. This chain joins TRBV5-1 and TRBJ2-3; 7 bases fit TRBD2. The CDR3 consists of 16 residues. V gave up 3 bases and J gave up 0 bases; unmatched junction bases: 7. Germline V gene lookup returns CDR1 SGHRS and CDR2 YFSETQ. The CDR3 sequence: CASSSGTIQSTDTQYF. CDR3 DNA: TGCGCCAGCAGCTCAGGGACTATACAAAGCACAGATACGCAGTATTTT.

The genes are TRBV28 and TRBJ2-2; TRBD1 agrees at 7 bases. Germline V lookup: CDR1 MDHEN, CDR2 SYDVKM. This CDR3 is built from 16 residues. V lost 6 bases to trimming and J lost 3 bases; unmatched junction nucleotides: 10. This chain's CDR3 is CASSSFNRGYTGELFF. The CDR3 DNA is TGTGCCAGCAGCTCGTTTAACAGGGGTTACACCGGGGAGCTGTTTTTT.

The chain employs TRBV12-3 or TRBV12-4 and TRBJ1-1; no definite D call. V was trimmed by 6 bases and J by 1 base, leaving 9 bases between them. This CDR3 is built from 13 residues. In DNA, the CDR3 is TGTGCCAGCAGGAAAACAGAGAACACTGAAGCTTTCTTT. It is translated as CASRKTENTEAFF.

This chain connects TRBV2 to TRBJ1-2; TRBD1 is a possible D gene (5 bases). The CDR3 has 13 amino acids. V lost 3 bases and J lost 2, with 7 bases in between. Germline CDR1 reads SNHLY; CDR2 reads FYNNEI. CDR3 nucleotides: TGTGCCAGCAGTGACCAGGGCAACTATGGCTACACCTTC. Its protein is CASSDQGNYGYTF.

The chain uses TRBV6-2 or TRBV6-3 and TRBJ2-1; 12 bases are shared with TRBD2. Trimming removed 6 bases from V and 3 bases from J; junction bases left unmatched: 6. Germline CDR1 and CDR2: MNHEY and SVGEGT. This CDR3 is 16 amino acids long. DNA for the CDR3: TGTGCCAGCAGCGATCGACTAGCGGGAGTCTACAATGAGCAGTTCTTC. Translated, it gives CASSDRLAGVYNEQFF.

The chain combines TRBV9 with TRBJ1-5; no clear D. This CDR3 has 14 residues. V was cut by 4 bases and J by 1 base, with 9 bases left in between. Looked up from germline, CDR1 is SGDLS and CDR2 is YYNGEE. The CDR3 sequence: CASSPDNSNQPQHF. The DNA of the CDR3 is TGTGCCAGCAGCCCTGACAACAGCAATCAGCCCCAGCATTTT.

This clone was detected only a few times. The J gene is TRBJ2-7, the V gene TRBV11-2, with TRBD1 matching 7 bases. The CDR3 covers 14 residues. J was trimmed by 7 bases and V by 5 bases; bases with no gene match: 11. Germline V lookup: CDR1 SGHAT, CDR2 FQNNGV. The CDR3 sequence is CASSPRVWGQEQYF. The CDR3, as DNA: TGTGCCAGCAGCCCCCGAGTATGGGGACAGGAGCAGTACTTC.

The chain combines TRBV5-4 with TRBJ1-2, with 9 bases aligning to TRBD1. The trim removed 2 bases at V and 3 bases at J, leaving 5 bases unmatched. The germline CDR1 and CDR2 sequences are SGHNT and YYREEE (reference sequence). The CDR3 consists of 15 residues. DNA of the CDR3: TGTGCCAGCAGCTTACAGGGGGCGTCCTACTATGGCTACACCTTC. It specifies CASSLQGASYYGYTF.